The 29 T cell receptor beta chains presented below share a single source sample, sequenced in a study of Graves' ophthalmopathy and Graves' hyperthyroidism. RNA transcripts were the source from which TCR beta CDR3 regions were amplified. HTBI primers were used in a first-round RT-PCR, which preceded a second-round multiplex PCR. Via MiXCR, TCRdb re-called the multiplex PCR reads, giving one row per CDR3 protein. The repertoire has about 380,000 distinct CDR3 sequences, less than 20% of them found once; the top ten carry roughly 7%. Sequenced input: peripheral blood. The receptor set was obtained from a woman aged 18-35 years with stable Graves' hyperthyroidism.

A few counts support this clonotype. V usage is TRBV27 and J usage is TRBJ2-2; TRBD1 or TRBD2 may be the D gene (6 bases each). Per germline, CDR1 MNHEY and CDR2 SMNVEV (reference sequence). V gave up 3 bases and J gave up 4 bases, with 12 bases separating them. This CDR3 contains 15 residues. The chain's CDR3 is CASSFRGLGTGELFF. CDR3 in DNA: TGTGCCAGCAGTTTCCGGGGGCTAGGCACCGGGGAGCTGTTTTTT.

In this sample, this clonotype turned up many times. V and J are TRBV29-1 and TRBJ2-2; D is unresolved. In germline, CDR1 is SQVTM, CDR2 ANQGSEA. This CDR3 has 17 amino acids. The V end was cut by 1 base, the J end by 4 bases, with 19 bases between. The CDR3 region is CSVEVVGLLARTGELFF. The CDR3, as DNA: TGCAGCGTTGAAGTAGTCGGCCTGCTTGCGCGCACCGGGGAGCTGTTTTTT.

At least ten counts were recorded for this clonotype. This rearrangement joins TRBV29-1 to TRBJ1-2, with 7 bases aligning to TRBD1. V shed 4 bases and J 4 bases; nucleotides not matched to a gene: 6. Germline V gives CDR1 SQVTM, CDR2 ANQGSEA. There are 13 residues in the CDR3. The CDR3 spells CSVADRQGYGYTF. CDR3 bases: TGCAGCGTTGCGGACAGGCAGGGCTATGGCTACACCTTC.

Ten or more counts support this clonotype. J is TRBJ1-2 and V is TRBV12-3 or TRBV12-4; 9 bases are a match to TRBD1. CDR3 size: 12 residues. V was pared by 3 bases and J by 7 bases, with 0 bases of the junction left unmatched. The CDR3 DNA reads TGTGCCAGCAGTTTGGGACAGGGTGGCTACACCTTC. This encodes CASSLGQGGYTF.

This clonotype was counted many times. CDR3 residues: CASRVGRGYGYTF. The CDR3 DNA is TGTGCCAGCAGGGTCGGTAGAGGTTATGGCTACACCTTC. The chain combines TRBV12-3 or TRBV12-4 with TRBJ1-2; D not resolved. The CDR3 has 13 residues. V was shortened by 6 bases and J by 5 bases, with 13 bases between the two germline ends.

This clonotype was seen many times. This chain joins TRBV7-2 and TRBJ2-7, with D possibly TRBD2 on 5 matching bases. CDR3 length: 14 residues. V lost 2 bases, J lost 6 bases, and 14 bases lay in between. Germline CDR1 SGHTA, CDR2 FQGNSA. The DNA for the CDR3 is TGTGCCAGCAGCTTAAGGCGAGGGTACGGCGAGCAGTACTTC. It translates to CASSLRRGYGEQYF.

This clonotype was detected many times. V usage is TRBV5-1 and J usage is TRBJ2-7, with TRBD2 matching 14 bases. The V segment lost 4 bases and the J segment 5 bases; nucleotides outside the gene matches: 5. Germline V gives CDR1 SGHRS, CDR2 YFSETQ. The CDR3 length is 15 residues. The CDR3 sequence is CASSPGTSGGHEQYF. CDR3 DNA: TGCGCCAGCAGCCCAGGGACTAGCGGGGGACACGAGCAGTACTTC.

The genes are TRBV30 and TRBJ2-6; D possibly matches TRBD1 or TRBD2 (6 bases each). This CDR3 region has 13 residues. The germline V and J ends were trimmed by 8 bases and 1 base, with 9 bases remaining between them. Germline CDR1 GTSNPN, CDR2 SVGIG (reference sequence). CDR3 amino acids: CAGGRSGANVLTF. DNA of the CDR3: TGTGCCGGGGGGCGATCTGGGGCCAACGTCCTGACTTTC.

To note about this clonotype: The junction and the germline gene differ at one end; a read error may be behind it. J is TRBJ2-4 and V is TRBV6-1, with D possibly matching TRBD1 (6 bases). The CDR3 loop spans 16 amino acids. CDR1 and CDR2 (germline): MNHNS, SASEGT. CDR3 bases: TGTGCCAGCAGTGTAGACAGGCCTTCAGCCAAAAACATTAAGTACTTC. It codes for CASSVDRPSAKNIKYF.

This clonotype was recorded only once. The chain employs TRBV29-1 and TRBJ2-7, with 9 nucleotides matching TRBD1. The junction had 6 bases not matched to a gene; V was cut back by 7 bases and J by 5 bases. CDR3 length: 12 amino acids. Germline CDR1 SQVTM, CDR2 ANQGSEA. The CDR3 loop is CSAQWTGDEQYF. CDR3 nucleotide sequence: TGCAGCGCGCAATGGACAGGGGACGAGCAGTACTTC.

This clonotype was observed a few times. The chain uses TRBV7-9 and TRBJ1-3, with 10 positions matching TRBD1. V was clipped by 8 bases and J by 8 bases; unmatched bases: 3. The germline V gene has CDR1 SEHNR and CDR2 FQNEAQ (reference sequence). CDR3 length: 12 residues. This CDR3 is CASPGQGHTIYF. The CDR3 DNA follows: TGTGCCAGCCCGGGACAGGGGCACACCATATATTTT.

This clonotype was found many times. The rearrangement links TRBV6-5 to TRBJ2-7, with no clear D. The ends were cut back, 4 bases at V and 5 bases at J, with 12 bases in the middle. In germline, CDR1 is MNHEY, CDR2 SVGAGI. The CDR3 length is 13 residues. The CDR3 bases are TGTGCCAGCAGTTGGCGACTTTCCAACGAGCAGTACTTC. Translating gives CASSWRLSNEQYF.

This clonotype was detected only a few times. J is TRBJ1-1 and V is TRBV12-3 or TRBV12-4; D unclear. The CDR3 is 14 residues long. V gave up 4 bases and J gave up 2 bases, with 11 bases separating them. For the CDR3, the DNA is TGTGCCAGCAGTTCAAGGATGGGTAACACTGAAGCTTTCTTT. The encoded protein is CASSSRMGNTEAFF.

This clonotype was picked up many times. The rearrangement links TRBV29-1 to TRBJ1-1, with 8 bases that match TRBD1. Germline CDR1 SQVTM, CDR2 ANQGSEA. The ends lost 7 bases at V and 3 bases at J; junction bases unmatched: 7. The CDR3 runs to 13 residues. Here the CDR3 reads CSALGQGDTEAFF. CDR3 sequence (DNA): TGCAGCGCCCTTGGACAGGGTGACACTGAAGCTTTCTTT. Based on the CDR3 plus reference TRBV29-1 and TRBJ1-1, the full variable domain is SAVISQKPSRDICQRGTSLTIQCQVDSQVTMMFWYRQQPGQSLTLIATANQGSEATYESGFVIDKFPISRPNLTFSTLTVSNMSPEDSSIYLCSALGQGDTEAFFGQGTRLTVV.

This clonotype has a count of ten or more. The chain uses TRBV6-2 or TRBV6-3 and TRBJ2-6; unclear D gene. This CDR3 spans 12 amino acids. CDR1 is MNHEY and CDR2 is SVGEGT in the germline V gene. The V and J ends lost 8 bases and 4 bases respectively, with 6 bases between them. The CDR3 DNA sequence: TGTGCCAGCCAGTCCGGGGCCAACGTCCTGACTTTC. Amino acid sequence: CASQSGANVLTF.

There are many counts of this clonotype. The gene calls are TRBV6-1 and TRBJ2-3, with 8 bases that match TRBD1. CDR1 and CDR2 (germline): MNHNS, SASEGT. The CDR3 spans 12 residues. Losses at the gene ends were 3 bases for V and 11 bases for J; bases not matched to a gene: 4. The chain's CDR3 is CASSDSGGRQYF. The CDR3 DNA follows: TGTGCCAGCAGTGATTCAGGGGGCAGGCAGTATTTT.

This clonotype was recorded many times. The J gene is TRBJ1-2, the V gene TRBV2; the match to TRBD1 covers 12 bases. The germline V gene has CDR1 SNHLY and CDR2 FYNNEI. There are 13 residues in the CDR3. J gave up 6 bases and V 8 bases, and 4 bases lay outside the gene matches. CDR3: CASPGQGADGYTF. CDR3 DNA: TGTGCCAGCCCGGGACAGGGGGCGGATGGCTACACCTTC.

This clonotype was recorded a few times. V is TRBV9 and J is TRBJ2-5, with 12 nucleotides matching TRBD2. Germline CDR1 SGDLS, CDR2 YYNGEE. J was trimmed by 3 bases and V by 3 bases; bases with no gene match: 0. The CDR3 has 14 residues. The CDR3 region is CASSGLAGEETQYF. CDR3 in DNA: TGTGCCAGCAGCGGACTAGCGGGGGAAGAGACCCAGTACTTC.

This clonotype was recorded many times. The V and J genes are TRBV7-2 and TRBJ2-5; D might be TRBD1 or TRBD2, each matching 5 bases. Between the trimmed V and J ends, which lost 6 bases and 3 bases, there was a span of 11 bases. This CDR3 has 13 residues. Germline V gene data show CDR1 as SGHTA and CDR2 as FQGNSA. CDR3 region: CASSSGREETQYF. CDR3 nucleotide sequence: TGTGCCAGCAGTTCAGGGCGGGAAGAGACCCAGTACTTC.

This clonotype was detected many times. The chain carries TRBV12-3 or TRBV12-4 and TRBJ2-2; a possible D gene is TRBD1 (6 bases). The CDR3 is 15 amino acids. Trimming took off 7 bases at V and 0 bases at J, with 12 bases between the two ends. The CDR3 region is CASTPRDTNTGELFF. The CDR3 DNA is TGTGCCAGCACCCCCCGGGACACGAACACCGGGGAGCTGTTTTTT.

This clonotype was detected ten times or more. This sequence joins TRBV20-1 and TRBJ1-1; D may be TRBD1 (6 bases). The ends were cut back, 6 bases at V and 1 base at J, with 9 bases in the middle. The CDR3 sequence is 12 residues long. From germline, CDR1 is DFQATT and CDR2 SNEGSKA (reference sequence). The CDR3 DNA follows: TGCAGTGCCGGACAGCCGAACACTGAAGCTTTCTTT. It codes for CSAGQPNTEAFF.

This clonotype was found many times. The chain combines TRBV5-5 with TRBJ1-1, with 12 bases aligning to TRBD1. Losses at the gene ends were 3 bases for V and 1 base for J; bases not matched to a gene: 1. The length of the CDR3 is 15 residues. Germline-derived CDR1 and CDR2 are SGHKS and YYEKEE (reference sequence). The CDR3 region is CASSWGQGANTEAFF. For the CDR3, the DNA is TGTGCCAGCAGCTGGGGACAGGGGGCGAACACTGAAGCTTTCTTT.

In its sample, this clonotype was seen many times. V usage is TRBV27 and J usage is TRBJ2-7; D is tentatively TRBD1 or TRBD2 (5 bases each). The CDR3 contains 16 residues. Trimming took 7 bases from V and 3 from J, leaving 22 bases between them. Germline CDR1 MNHEY, CDR2 SMNVEV (reference sequence). CDR3 coding DNA: TGTGCCAGCATTCCCCCCGGGGCACGAGGGGACTACGAGCAGTACTTC. Translation: CASIPPGARGDYEQYF.

This clonotype has only a few counts. The chain recombines TRBV19 with TRBJ2-7; 14 bases map to TRBD2. The CDR3 sequence is 17 residues long. The V gene's germline CDR1 is LNHDA and CDR2 SQIVND (reference sequence). V shed 3 bases and J 3 bases; nucleotides not matched to a gene: 7. CDR3 in amino acids: CASSMRLAGGMIYEQYF. CDR3 in DNA: TGTGCCAGTAGTATGAGACTAGCGGGGGGGATGATCTACGAGCAGTACTTC.

At least ten counts were recorded for this clonotype. The chain carries TRBV2 and TRBJ2-5; TRBD1 is a possible D gene (6 bases). The CDR3 totals 14 residues. Trimming left V 5 bases short and J 4 bases short, with 14 bases between. CDR1 SNHLY and CDR2 FYNNEI come from the germline V gene. The CDR3 loop reads CASSTGKLVETQYF. Here the CDR3 DNA reads TGTGCCAGCAGTACAGGGAAATTGGTAGAGACCCAGTACTTC.

This clonotype was detected once. The V and J genes are TRBV18 and TRBJ1-2; D is undetermined. The CDR3 spans 14 residues. Trimming cost V 3 bases and J 3 bases, with 11 bases left between them. In germline, CDR1 is KGHSH, CDR2 LQKENI. The CDR3 loop reads CASSPRGSDYGYTF. CDR3 nucleotides: TGTGCCAGCTCACCGCGAGGAAGTGACTATGGCTACACCTTC.

The J gene is TRBJ1-1, the V gene TRBV6-1; 8 nucleotides align to TRBD1. Per the germline V gene, CDR1 is MNHNS and CDR2 is SASEGT. Trimming took 2 bases from V and 7 from J; bases not matched to a gene: 6. The CDR3 consists of 14 residues. CDR3 bases: TGTGCCAGCAGTGAAATGTGGGACAGGAGTGAAGCTTTCTTT. Protein: CASSEMWDRSEAFF.

This clonotype appeared many times. The chain has TRBV6-5 and TRBJ2-5; 12 bases align to TRBD2. Trimming cost V 6 bases and J 1 base; bases outside gene matches: 3. Germline CDR1 and CDR2: MNHEY and SVGAGI. The CDR3 consists of 15 residues. The CDR3 region has the DNA TGTGCCAGCAGCCAACTAGCGGGGGGCCAAGAGACCCAGTACTTC. It specifies CASSQLAGGQETQYF.

This clonotype was detected ten times or more. The V call is TRBV6-1, the J call TRBJ2-7, with 7 bases matching TRBD1. Germline-derived CDR1 and CDR2 are MNHNS and SASEGT. V was clipped by 6 bases and J by 3 bases; unmatched bases: 5. CDR3 length equals 13 residues. As DNA, the CDR3 is TGTGCCAGCAGGGACAGGTCGAACTACGAGCAGTACTTC. Translation gives CASRDRSNYEQYF.